The text below deals with one T cell receptor (beta chain). The source of the sample is a study of shared clonotypes between healthy human individuals. V shed 0 bases and J 2 bases; nucleotides not matched to a gene: 5. The CDR3 is 16 residues long. Per germline, CDR1 LNHNV and CDR2 YYDKDF (reference sequence). Original handling: Owing to the provision of junction-only sequences devoid of quality scores by immunoSEQ, filtering differed. Clones were read by immunoSEQ multiplex PCR, and TCRdb kept only the in-frame ones, dropping some. The V and J calls and the clone size are those of that table, but D and trimming were determined from the DNA. The repertoire consists of 100,000 or so clones, with around 68% occurring once and the leading ten covering roughly a quarter.

The source of this sequence is a woman younger than 45 in good health. Sequencing input: memory CD8+ T cells sorted from blood. The subset: CD45RO+ cells pooled with CCR7-negative TemRA cells. The V gene is TRBV15, the J gene TRBJ2-7, with 9 bases fitting TRBD2. Written as DNA, the CDR3 is TGTGCCACCAGCAGAGATAGGACTAGCGCTACCTACGAGCAGTACTTC. It translates to CATSRDRTSATYEQYF.